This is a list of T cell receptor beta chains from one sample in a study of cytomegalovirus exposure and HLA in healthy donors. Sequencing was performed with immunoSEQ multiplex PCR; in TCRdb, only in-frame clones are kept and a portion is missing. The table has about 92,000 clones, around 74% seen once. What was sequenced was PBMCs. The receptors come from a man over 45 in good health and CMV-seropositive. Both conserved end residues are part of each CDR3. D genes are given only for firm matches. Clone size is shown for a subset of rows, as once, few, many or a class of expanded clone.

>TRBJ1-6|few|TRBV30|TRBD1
TGTGCCTGGAGTTACCGGGACAGGGGGAATAATTCACCCCTCCACTTT
CAWSYRDRGNNSPLHF
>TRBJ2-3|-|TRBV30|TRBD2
TGTGCCTGGAGTTTACTAGCGGGGGGGCCGACAGATACGCAGTATTTT
CAWSLLAGGPTDTQYF
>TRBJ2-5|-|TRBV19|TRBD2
TGTGCCAGTAAGGCCCCAAGGCTAGCGGGGGTTGAGACCCAGTACTTC
CASKAPRLAGVETQYF
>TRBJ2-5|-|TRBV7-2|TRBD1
TGTGCCAGCAGCTCGACAGGGGTCTTGGAGACCCAGTACTTC
CASSSTGVLETQYF
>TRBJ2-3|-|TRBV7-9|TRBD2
TGTGCCAGCAGCCGGGCGGGGGGCACAGATACGCAGTATTTT
CASSRAGGTDTQYF
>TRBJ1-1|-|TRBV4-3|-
TGCGCCAGCAGCCAAGAGAGCGGGCCGACTGAAGCTTTCTTT
CASSQESGPTEAFF
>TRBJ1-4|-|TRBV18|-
TGTGCCAGCTCACCCGGACAGTCAACTAATGAAAAACTGTTTTTT
CASSPGQSTNEKLFF
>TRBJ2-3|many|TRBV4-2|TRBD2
TGTGCCAGCAGCGATAGCGGGGCTCTCACAGATACGCAGTATTTT
CASSDSGALTDTQYF
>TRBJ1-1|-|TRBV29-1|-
TGCAGCGTTGGTGTCGGTGGTGAAGCTTTCTTT
CSVGVGGEAFF
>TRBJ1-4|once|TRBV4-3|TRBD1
TGCGCCAGCAGCCAAGAAGGGACAGCCTTTGGTGAAAAACTGTTTTTT
CASSQEGTAFGEKLFF